What follows are 26 T cell receptor beta chains derived from one specimen sequenced in a study of regulatory T cells. Overall study results and limits: In CD3G-deficient patients, conventional CD4+ T cells were enriched for hydrophobic CDR3 residues at positions 6 and 7.

Amplification used 52 TRBV primers and 13 TRBJ primers. Clones were read by immunoSEQ multiplex PCR, and TCRdb kept only the in-frame ones, dropping some. Of 30,000 to 40,000 clones listed, approximately 90% are singletons. Their recognized antigens are unknown. Sequencing used conventional CD4+ T cells sorted from blood. All receptors come from a person in their late teens or twenties with CD3G deficiency.

The J gene is TRBJ2-3, the V gene TRBV11-2, with unresolved D. The CDR3 is made up of 15 amino acids. Germline-derived CDR1 and CDR2 are SGHAT and FQNNGV. Trimming stripped 3 bases from V and 0 bases from J, with 10 bases between. CDR3 nucleotides: TGTGCCAGCAGCTTTCGCGGCCTCAGCACAGATACGCAGTATTTT. It is translated as CASSFRGLSTDTQYF. Variable domain in full (rest from reference TRBV11-2 and TRBJ2-3): EAGVAQSPRYKIIEKRQSVAFWCNPISGHATLYWYQQILGQGPKLLIQFQNNGVVDDSQLPKDRFSAERLKGVDSTLKIQPAKLEDSAVYLCASSFRGLSTDTQYFGPGTRLTVL.

The chain links TRBV6-1 to TRBJ2-7; D gene ambiguous. Germline-derived CDR1 and CDR2 are MNHNS and SASEGT. The ends were cut back, 5 bases at V and 2 bases at J, with 10 bases in the middle. The CDR3 has 13 residues. The CDR3 DNA sequence: TGTGCCAGCAGTAGGGCAACCCCCTACGAGCAGTACTTC. As protein: CASSRATPYEQYF.

The V and J genes are TRBV6-1 and TRBJ2-7, with D perhaps matching TRBD1 (6 bases). This CDR3 has 15 residues. V lost 5 bases and J 5 bases, leaving 19 bases between the germline ends. Germline V gene sequence: CDR1 MNHNS, CDR2 SASEGT. The CDR3 DNA reads TGTGCCAGCAGTTCCCCTCGGCGCAAGGGGGACGAGCAGTACTTC. Protein sequence: CASSSPRRKGDEQYF.

The chain joins TRBV28 to TRBJ2-4; 12 positions match TRBD2. CDR1 is MDHEN and CDR2 is SYDVKM in the germline V gene. This CDR3 region has 15 residues. V lost 6 bases and J lost 8; bases outside the gene matches: 8. Here the CDR3 DNA reads TGTGCCAGCAGGCCGACTAGCGGGAGTGTGGACATTCAGTACTTC. This gives the protein CASRPTSGSVDIQYF.

The chain has TRBV28 and TRBJ2-5, with a tentative D call TRBD2 (5 bases). Germline lookup yields CDR1 MDHEN and CDR2 SYDVKM. The V end was cut by 6 bases, the J end by 7 bases, with 18 bases between. The CDR3 sequence is 14 residues long. The CDR3 DNA sequence: TGTGCCAGCAGCCGTGGGGAGACTGAAGGGACCCAGTACTTC. Its protein product is CASSRGETEGTQYF.

This chain links TRBV5-5 with TRBJ2-2; D remains ambiguous. V was pared by 5 bases and J by 7 bases, with 9 bases between. This CDR3 is 12 amino acids long. Germline V CDR1 and CDR2: SGHKS, YYEKEE (reference sequence). CDR3 in amino acids: CASSSVFGELFF. The CDR3 nucleotides are TGTGCCAGCAGTTCAGTATTCGGGGAGCTGTTTTTT.

The chain uses TRBV10-3 and TRBJ1-1; D ambiguous. Trimming removed 6 bases from V and 3 bases from J, with 11 bases in between. Germline V gene lookup returns CDR1 ENHRY and CDR2 SYGVKD. The CDR3 is 13 amino acids. CDR3 DNA: TGTGCCATCAGGGGGTCTAGAGACACTGAAGCTTTCTTT. This encodes CAIRGSRDTEAFF.

The V call is TRBV27, the J call TRBJ1-1; 7 bases are a match to TRBD1. This CDR3 spans 13 amino acids. Germline assignment: CDR1 MNHEY and CDR2 SMNVEV (reference sequence). J lost 3 bases, V lost 4 bases, and 2 bases had no gene match. CDR3 in DNA: TGTGCCAGCAGTTCAGGGACAGACACTGAAGCTTTCTTT. Translating gives CASSSGTDTEAFF.

V and J are TRBV6-6 and TRBJ1-1; D unresolved. Germline CDR1 and CDR2: MNHNY and SVGAGI (reference sequence). V dropped 0 bases and J dropped 1 base, with 9 bases sitting between them. The CDR3 runs 15 residues. CDR3: CASSYSSFGNTEAFF. CDR3 nucleotides: TGTGCCAGCAGTTACTCTTCTTTCGGGAACACTGAAGCTTTCTTT.

The genes are TRBV27 and TRBJ2-2; TRBD1 matches 7 bases. CDR3 length: 14 residues. V shed 6 bases, J shed 2 bases, and the junction held 3 bases outside the gene matches. Germline V gene sequence: CDR1 MNHEY, CDR2 SMNVEV (reference sequence). The CDR3 DNA is TGTGCCAGCAGAAGACAGGGAAACACCGGGGAGCTGTTTTTT. Translating it yields CASRRQGNTGELFF.

CDR3 coding DNA: TGTGCCTGGAGTGACGGACAGAGCTCCTACAATGAGCAGTTCTTC. Its translation: CAWSDGQSSYNEQFF. This chain links TRBV30 with TRBJ2-1; D is perhaps TRBD1 (6 bases). The germline CDR1 and CDR2 sequences are GTSNPN and SVGIG (reference sequence). V dropped 1 base and J dropped 0 bases, with 10 bases sitting between them. This CDR3 has 15 residues.

This chain joins TRBV28 and TRBJ2-6; possible D gene TRBD1, 6 bases. Germline assignment: CDR1 MDHEN and CDR2 SYDVKM. This CDR3 region has 18 residues. Trimming cost V 4 bases and J 0 bases, with 16 bases left between them. The CDR3 nucleotides read TGTGCCAGCAGTTCAAGGGGGAACCCCCTCTCTGGGGCCAACGTCCTGACTTTC. Protein: CASSSRGNPLSGANVLTF.

DNA of the CDR3: TGTGCCAGCTCACCGGACCGCTCCCAGCAGTACTTC. Its protein is CASSPDRSQQYF. This chain uses TRBV18 with TRBJ2-7, with D hard to call. V was clipped by 3 bases and J by 8 bases, with 11 bases between them. The CDR3 extends over 12 amino acids. In germline, CDR1 is KGHSH, CDR2 LQKENI.

This sequence joins TRBV10-3 and TRBJ2-1, with 7 bases fitting TRBD2. The ends lost 8 bases at V and 6 bases at J; junction bases unmatched: 4. The germline V gene has CDR1 ENHRY and CDR2 SYGVKD. The CDR3 covers 12 residues. The CDR3 DNA is TGTGCCATCGGGAGGGGAGGCAATGAGCAGTTCTTC. Protein sequence: CAIGRGGNEQFF.

The chain is built from TRBV11-2 and TRBJ2-1; D is perhaps TRBD1 or TRBD2 (5 bases each). The length of the CDR3 is 14 residues. With 5 bases removed from V and 9 bases from J, the gap between germline ends came to 17 bases. Germline CDR1 and CDR2: SGHAT and FQNNGV. Here the CDR3 DNA reads TGTGCCAGCAGCCAGGAGGACATAGTCGGTGAGCAGTTCTTC. Translated: CASSQEDIVGEQFF.

The rearrangement joins TRBV5-6 to TRBJ1-1; possibly TRBD1 for D (5 bases). The CDR3 is made up of 12 amino acids. Trimming pared 0 bases from V and 8 bases from J, leaving 8 bases between. Germline CDR1 is SGHDT and CDR2 is YYEEEE. This chain's CDR3 is CASSLAGGEAFF. In DNA, the CDR3 is TGTGCCAGCAGCTTGGCCGGGGGGGAAGCTTTCTTT. Combining the CDR3 with reference TRBV5-6 and TRBJ1-1 gives the whole variable domain DAGVTQSPTHLIKTRGQQVTLRCSPKSGHDTVSWYQQALGQGPQFIFQYYEEEERQRGNFPDRFSGHQFPNYSSELNVNALLLGDSALYLCASSLAGGEAFFGQGTRLTVV.

The J gene is TRBJ1-1, the V gene TRBV6-1; tentative D call: TRBD1 (5 bases). The germline V gene encodes CDR1 MNHNS and CDR2 SASEGT. V shed 8 bases and J shed 3 bases, with 16 bases lying between them. This CDR3 contains 14 residues. The CDR3 DNA reads as TGTGCCAGCTCAAATCGCGGGGGGGACACTGAAGCTTTCTTT. Amino acid sequence: CASSNRGGDTEAFF.

Only one count was recorded for this clone. J is TRBJ2-6 and V is TRBV10-3; the D is unclear. The V end lost 2 bases, the J end lost 2 bases, and 13 bases lay between the germline ends. CDR3 length: 17 amino acids. CDR1 and CDR2 from the germline V gene are ENHRY and SYGVKD. The CDR3 is CAISEPTQVTGANVLTF. CDR3 sequence (DNA): TGTGCCATCAGTGAGCCGACCCAGGTGACTGGGGCCAACGTCCTGACTTTC.

This clone was detected only once. The rearrangement uses TRBV6-1 and TRBJ2-4, with D possibly matching TRBD1 (5 bases). V was trimmed by 3 bases and J by 6 bases, leaving 12 bases between them. CDR1 and CDR2 from the germline V gene are MNHNS and SASEGT. The CDR3 is made up of 14 amino acids. The CDR3 nucleotides are TGTGCCAGCAGTGAGAACAATAGGGGAAACATTCAGTACTTC. This codes for CASSENNRGNIQYF.

The CDR3 DNA follows: TGCGCCATCTTGGACAGGGCGTCCCCCACTGAAGCTTTCTTT. This codes for CAILDRASPTEAFF. This chain connects TRBV10-1 to TRBJ1-1; 8 nucleotides agree with TRBD1. Germline loops: CDR1 WNHNN, CDR2 SYGVQD (reference sequence). J gave up 4 bases and V 10 bases, and 11 bases lay outside the gene matches. The CDR3 contains 14 residues.

The chain recombines TRBV5-1 with TRBJ2-2; D ambiguous. The CDR3 has 12 amino acids. The germline gives CDR1 SGHRS, CDR2 YFSETQ. Trimming stripped 5 bases from V and 5 bases from J, with 7 bases between. The CDR3 spells CASSVGTGELFF. CDR3 coding DNA: TGCGCCAGCAGTGTCGGAACCGGGGAGCTGTTTTTT. Drawing the rest from reference TRBV5-1 and TRBJ2-2, the complete variable domain is KAGVTQTPRYLIKTRGQQVTLSCSPISGHRSVSWYQQTPGQGLQFLFEYFSETQRNKGNFPGRFSGRQFSNSRSEMNVSTLELGDSALYLCASSVGTGELFFGEGSRLTVL.

The sample holds one count of this clone. The chain links TRBV28 to TRBJ1-5; TRBD1 matches at 7 bases. The CDR3 spans 15 residues. Trimming removed 5 bases from V and 1 base from J; junction bases left unmatched: 5. Germline assignment: CDR1 MDHEN and CDR2 SYDVKM. As DNA, the CDR3 is TGTGCCAGCAGTAACACAGGGGTGAGCAATCAGCCCCAGCATTTT. Amino acids: CASSNTGVSNQPQHF. The full variable domain, rest sourced from reference TRBV28 and TRBJ1-5, is DVKVTQSSRYLVKRTGEKVFLECVQDMDHENMFWYRQDPGLGLRLIYFSYDVKMKEKGDIPEGYSVSREKKERFSLILESASTNQTSMYLCASSNTGVSNQPQHFGDGTRLSIL.

The chain has TRBV28 and TRBJ1-5; D unresolved. From germline, CDR1 is MDHEN and CDR2 SYDVKM. The CDR3 sequence is 16 residues long. The V and J ends lost 5 bases and 0 bases respectively, with 14 bases between them. This CDR3 is CASSPSRYHSNQPQHF. In DNA, the CDR3 is TGTGCCAGCAGTCCCTCGAGGTACCATAGCAATCAGCCCCAGCATTTT.

V gene TRBV18 combines with J gene TRBJ2-5; possibly TRBD1 or TRBD2 for D (5 bases each). Germline CDR1 reads KGHSH; CDR2 reads LQKENI. V shed 1 base and J shed 4 bases, with 7 bases lying between them. This CDR3 is 13 amino acids long. CDR3 bases: TGTGCCAGCTCACCACTTGGGGGAGAGACCCAGTACTTC. This encodes CASSPLGGETQYF.

The chain joins TRBV18 to TRBJ2-5; D possibly corresponds to TRBD2 (6 bases). Germline CDR1 reads KGHSH; CDR2 reads LQKENI. V shed 3 bases and J shed 1 base, with 12 bases lying between them. This CDR3 has 15 residues. The CDR3, as DNA: TGTGCCAGCTCACCCGGGGGAGGAGGCCAAGAGACCCAGTACTTC. Protein: CASSPGGGGQETQYF.

A few counts support this clone. V gene TRBV6-1 combines with J gene TRBJ1-2; the match to TRBD1 covers 9 bases. The CDR3 totals 12 residues. With 8 bases clipped from V and 8 bases from J, the junction kept 6 bases outside the gene matches. Germline values: CDR1 MNHNS, CDR2 SASEGT. CDR3 DNA: TGTGCCAGCCGACAGGGGGTTAGAGGCTACACCTTC. Translating gives CASRQGVRGYTF.